These T cell receptor beta chains were read from a single sample in a study of human T cells and chemical hapten exposure. Using its own MiXCR run on the RACE reads, TCRdb lists one record per CDR3 protein. Of approximately 71,000 distinct CDR3 sequences listed, 9.8% were seen once; the top ten hold 3% to 3.5%. The sample here was whole blood, taken in connection with sensitization to the hapten diphenylcyclopropenone (DPC). These receptor sequences come from a middle-aged woman with alopecia areata. Some clones in this sample may be carry-over from other donors' samples. Both conserved end residues are part of each CDR3. Each record gives: clone size, D gene, J gene, V gene, CDR3 protein, CDR3 DNA. D genes are given only for firm matches. Clone size, where shown, is once, few, many, or a class for clones that have expanded.

clone_size: many; d_call: -; j_call: TRBJ2-5; v_call: TRBV6-2/TRBV6-3; cdr3_aa: CASRRDFQETQYF; cdr3_nt: TGTGCCAGCAGGAGGGACTTCCAAGAGACCCAGTACTTC
clone_size: many; d_call: TRBD2; j_call: TRBJ2-1; v_call: TRBV7-9; cdr3_aa: CASRAGDSYNEQFF; cdr3_nt: TGTGCCAGCCGGGCGGGGGACTCCTACAATGAGCAGTTCTTC
clone_size: many; d_call: -; j_call: TRBJ1-2; v_call: TRBV6-2/TRBV6-3; cdr3_aa: CAVSNNYGYTF; cdr3_nt: TGTGCCGTAAGCAACAACTATGGCTACACCTTC
clone_size: few; d_call: -; j_call: TRBJ1-2; v_call: TRBV7-6; cdr3_aa: CASSSTLGSGYTF; cdr3_nt: TGTGCCAGCAGCTCAACCCTGGGTTCGGGCTACACCTTC
clone_size: -; d_call: -; j_call: TRBJ2-1; v_call: TRBV7-9; cdr3_aa: CASSLGTNSRGEQFF; cdr3_nt: TGTGCCAGCAGCCTGGGCACAAACAGTCGGGGTGAGCAGTTCTTC
clone_size: many; d_call: TRBD1; j_call: TRBJ1-1; v_call: TRBV7-9; cdr3_aa: CASSIRQGPTEAFF; cdr3_nt: TGTGCCAGCAGCATTCGACAGGGACCCACTGAAGCTTTCTTT
clone_size: -; d_call: TRBD1; j_call: TRBJ2-2; v_call: TRBV4-1; cdr3_aa: CASSHDPGQVAGELFF; cdr3_nt: TGCGCCAGCAGCCATGATCCGGGACAGGTTGCCGGGGAGCTGTTTTTT
clone_size: many; d_call: -; j_call: TRBJ2-2; v_call: TRBV3-1; cdr3_aa: CASSQSLAGGELFF; cdr3_nt: TGTGCCAGCAGCCAGTCACTTGCCGGCGGGGAGCTGTTTTTT
clone_size: many; d_call: -; j_call: TRBJ1-4; v_call: TRBV6-5; cdr3_aa: CASRGNLNEKLFF; cdr3_nt: TGTGCCAGCAGGGGGAACCTTAATGAAAAACTGTTTTTT
clone_size: few; d_call: TRBD1; j_call: TRBJ1-1; v_call: TRBV28; cdr3_aa: CASRLTGKRTEAFF; cdr3_nt: TGTGCCAGCAGATTGACAGGGAAGAGGACTGAAGCTTTCTTT
clone_size: many; d_call: -; j_call: TRBJ1-5; v_call: TRBV10-3; cdr3_aa: CAINEVGQPQHF; cdr3_nt: TGTGCCATCAATGAGGTCGGGCAGCCCCAGCATTTT
clone_size: many; d_call: -; j_call: TRBJ1-2; v_call: TRBV7-3; cdr3_aa: CASSFPGYTF; cdr3_nt: TGTGCCAGCAGCTTCCCTGGCTACACCTTC
clone_size: many; d_call: TRBD2; j_call: TRBJ2-1; v_call: TRBV7-2; cdr3_aa: CASSLWAPGRGYNEQFF; cdr3_nt: TGTGCCAGCAGCTTATGGGCCCCGGGGAGGGGTTACAATGAGCAGTTCTTC
clone_size: -; d_call: TRBD1; j_call: TRBJ1-5; v_call: TRBV7-2; cdr3_aa: CASSWGTGTRNQPQHF; cdr3_nt: TGTGCCAGCAGCTGGGGGACAGGGACTCGTAATCAGCCCCAGCATTTT
clone_size: many; d_call: TRBD2; j_call: TRBJ2-3; v_call: TRBV28; cdr3_aa: CASSPSPGGGGTDTQYF; cdr3_nt: TGTGCCAGCAGTCCCTCACCGGGCGGGGGGGGTACAGATACGCAGTATTTT
clone_size: many; d_call: -; j_call: TRBJ1-5; v_call: TRBV21-1; cdr3_aa: CASSTRTGNQPQHF; cdr3_nt: TGTGCCAGCAGCACGAGGACAGGCAATCAGCCCCAGCATTTT
clone_size: -; d_call: -; j_call: TRBJ2-7; v_call: TRBV6-2/TRBV6-3; cdr3_aa: CASSFPGTKQYF; cdr3_nt: TGTGCCAGCAGTTTCCCGGGAACCAAGCAGTACTTC
clone_size: many; d_call: TRBD1; j_call: TRBJ2-5; v_call: TRBV4-1; cdr3_aa: CASSQDRDRETQYF; cdr3_nt: TGCGCCAGCAGCCAAGACCGGGACAGGGAAACCCAGTACTTC
clone_size: few; d_call: -; j_call: TRBJ1-6; v_call: TRBV6-6; cdr3_aa: CASSYEGNYNSPLHF; cdr3_nt: TGTGCCAGCAGTTACGAGGGGAACTATAATTCACCCCTCCACTTT
clone_size: many; d_call: -; j_call: TRBJ1-5; v_call: TRBV6-2/TRBV6-3; cdr3_aa: CASSYTSRGNQPQHF; cdr3_nt: TGTGCCAGCAGTTACACCAGCAGGGGCAATCAGCCCCAGCATTTT
clone_size: many; d_call: -; j_call: TRBJ2-3; v_call: TRBV7-8; cdr3_aa: CASSLDTGRGDTQYF; cdr3_nt: TGTGCCAGCAGCCTTGACACGGGTCGGGGAGATACGCAGTATTTT
clone_size: -; d_call: -; j_call: TRBJ1-2; v_call: TRBV11-3; cdr3_aa: CASSSFGGSRTTQPYGYTF; cdr3_nt: TGTGCCAGCAGCTCCTTTGGGGGATCCCGGACAACTCAGCCCTATGGCTACACCTTC
clone_size: many; d_call: -; j_call: TRBJ1-1; v_call: TRBV6-2/TRBV6-3; cdr3_aa: CASTWGGHANEAFF; cdr3_nt: TGTGCCAGCACGTGGGGTGGCCATGCTAACGAAGCTTTCTTT
clone_size: few; d_call: -; j_call: TRBJ1-2; v_call: TRBV29-1; cdr3_aa: CSVEGAAYGYTF; cdr3_nt: TGCAGCGTTGAAGGGGCAGCCTATGGCTACACCTTC
clone_size: -; d_call: -; j_call: TRBJ2-3; v_call: TRBV6-5; cdr3_aa: CASSARGRATDTQYF; cdr3_nt: TGTGCCAGCAGCGCTCGAGGGCGGGCCACAGATACGCAGTATTTT
clone_size: many; d_call: TRBD1; j_call: TRBJ2-1; v_call: TRBV14; cdr3_aa: CASSRNRGEQFF; cdr3_nt: TGTGCCAGCAGCCGCAACAGGGGCGAGCAGTTCTTC
clone_size: many; d_call: -; j_call: TRBJ2-7; v_call: TRBV6-1; cdr3_aa: CASKYTAPLTYEQYF; cdr3_nt: TGTGCCAGCAAGTATACAGCGCCGTTAACCTACGAGCAGTACTTC
clone_size: many; d_call: -; j_call: TRBJ1-6; v_call: TRBV6-1; cdr3_aa: CASSGRSYNSPLHF; cdr3_nt: TGTGCCAGCAGCGGGAGATCCTATAATTCACCCCTCCACTTT
clone_size: few; d_call: TRBD1; j_call: TRBJ2-5; v_call: TRBV4-1; cdr3_aa: CASSHTTTGLAETQYF; cdr3_nt: TGCGCCAGCAGCCATACAACGACAGGGCTCGCGGAGACCCAGTACTTC
clone_size: -; d_call: -; j_call: TRBJ2-3; v_call: TRBV29-1; cdr3_aa: CSVDGGSTDTQYF; cdr3_nt: TGCAGCGTTGATGGCGGGAGCACAGATACGCAGTATTTT
clone_size: many; d_call: -; j_call: TRBJ1-1; v_call: TRBV12-3/TRBV12-4; cdr3_aa: CASSLREVAEAFF; cdr3_nt: TGTGCCAGCAGTTTAAGAGAGGTTGCTGAAGCTTTCTTT
clone_size: -; d_call: TRBD2; j_call: TRBJ2-7; v_call: TRBV28; cdr3_aa: CASSLGLAGPYEQYF; cdr3_nt: TGTGCCAGCAGCCTCGGACTAGCGGGACCCTACGAGCAGTACTTC
clone_size: -; d_call: TRBD1; j_call: TRBJ2-3; v_call: TRBV6-1; cdr3_aa: CASSEPRTGGGTDTQYF; cdr3_nt: TGTGCCAGCAGTGAACCCAGGACAGGGGGCGGGACAGATACGCAGTATTTT
clone_size: many; d_call: -; j_call: TRBJ1-4; v_call: TRBV29-1; cdr3_aa: CSVEGTGNEKLFF; cdr3_nt: TGCAGCGTTGAGGGTACGGGTAATGAAAAACTGTTTTTT
clone_size: few; d_call: TRBD1; j_call: TRBJ1-6; v_call: TRBV12-3/TRBV12-4; cdr3_aa: CASSPRQGNSPLHF; cdr3_nt: TGTGCCAGCAGTCCTCGACAGGGGAATTCACCCCTCCACTTT
clone_size: -; d_call: -; j_call: TRBJ1-5; v_call: TRBV5-5; cdr3_aa: CASSPGLNQPQHF; cdr3_nt: TGTGCCAGCAGCCCGGGGCTGAATCAGCCCCAGCATTTT
clone_size: -; d_call: -; j_call: TRBJ2-6; v_call: TRBV9; cdr3_aa: CASSVGEHPGGANVLTF; cdr3_nt: TGTGCCAGCAGCGTAGGGGAACACCCCGGCGGGGCCAACGTCCTGACTTTC
clone_size: many; d_call: TRBD1; j_call: TRBJ2-1; v_call: TRBV7-3; cdr3_aa: CASSTGQQYNEQFF; cdr3_nt: TGTGCCAGCAGCACGGGACAGCAATACAATGAGCAGTTCTTC
clone_size: many; d_call: -; j_call: TRBJ1-1; v_call: TRBV10-3; cdr3_aa: CAISRDRNTEAFF; cdr3_nt: TGTGCCATCAGCCGGGACCGGAACACTGAAGCTTTCTTT
clone_size: many; d_call: -; j_call: TRBJ1-5; v_call: TRBV30; cdr3_aa: CAWSFREGQPQHF; cdr3_nt: TGTGCCTGGAGTTTCCGGGAAGGGCAGCCCCAGCATTTT
clone_size: many; d_call: -; j_call: TRBJ2-1; v_call: TRBV4-1; cdr3_aa: CASSHPARTTYNEQFF; cdr3_nt: TGCGCCAGCAGCCACCCGGCCCGGACTACGTACAATGAGCAGTTCTTC
clone_size: many; d_call: -; j_call: TRBJ2-3; v_call: TRBV4-3; cdr3_aa: CASSQAAIADTQYF; cdr3_nt: TGCGCCAGCAGCCAAGCCGCCATAGCAGATACGCAGTATTTT
clone_size: many; d_call: TRBD2; j_call: TRBJ2-3; v_call: TRBV4-3; cdr3_aa: CASSQFNGGAVDTQYF; cdr3_nt: TGCGCCAGCAGCCAATTTAACGGGGGGGCTGTAGATACGCAGTATTTT
clone_size: -; d_call: TRBD1; j_call: TRBJ1-2; v_call: TRBV27; cdr3_aa: CASSLPGGRGYTF; cdr3_nt: TGTGCCAGCAGTTTGCCAGGGGGCCGTGGCTACACCTTC
clone_size: many; d_call: TRBD1; j_call: TRBJ1-4; v_call: TRBV6-5; cdr3_aa: CASSLGTGTNEKLFF; cdr3_nt: TGTGCCAGCAGTTTGGGGACAGGAACTAATGAAAAACTGTTTTTT
clone_size: few; d_call: TRBD2; j_call: TRBJ2-1; v_call: TRBV7-9; cdr3_aa: CASSLGSAGGWSNEQFF; cdr3_nt: TGTGCCAGCAGCTTAGGCTCAGCGGGGGGCTGGAGCAATGAGCAGTTCTTC
clone_size: many; d_call: -; j_call: TRBJ2-3; v_call: TRBV7-2; cdr3_aa: CASSLEFGPGTQYF; cdr3_nt: -
clone_size: -; d_call: -; j_call: TRBJ2-1; v_call: TRBV20-1; cdr3_aa: CSAPGLLNEQFF; cdr3_nt: TGCAGTGCCCCGGGACTTCTAAATGAGCAGTTCTTC
clone_size: few; d_call: -; j_call: TRBJ1-2; v_call: TRBV6-2/TRBV6-3; cdr3_aa: CASSYDSYYGYTF; cdr3_nt: TGTGCCAGCAGTTACGACAGCTACTATGGCTACACCTTC